This T cell receptor (beta chain) was identified during a study of blood T cell repertoires in COVID-19. Study as a whole: From T cells, B-cell-depleted T cells, or PBMCs came the material, which was cDNA or gDNA.

Study processing details: Reference gene primer amplification gave estimated nucleated cell counts. The table came from immunoSEQ multiplex PCR; TCRdb's copy has only in-frame clones and leaves some out. V and J calls and clone size follow that table, whereas D and trimming were derived from the DNA. The top ten clones hold 2.1% of a sample with 90,000 to 120,000 clones, 85% of them seen once. V was clipped by 7 bases and J by 7 bases, with 5 bases between them. The CDR3 totals 11 residues. Germline CDR1 reads SNHLY; CDR2 reads FYNNEI. The chain couples TRBV2 to TRBJ1-6, with no clear D. Sequencing was done on a sample of peripheral blood. The source is a human donor in a cohort sampled during active COVID-19. The CDR3 DNA reads TGTGCCAGCACGGGGAATTCACCCCTCCACTTT. Protein: CASTGNSPLHF.